A single sample is the source of the 16 T cell receptor beta chains below, sequenced in a study of blood T cell repertoires in COVID-19. Generated by immunoSEQ multiplex PCR, the TCRdb table keeps only in-frame clones and is missing some. Of under 250,000 clones detected, 80% to 90% appear once; the ten largest clones hold approximately 1.6%. The specimen sequenced was PBMCs or T cells enriched from blood (not recorded which). Receptor source: a man aged 40-49 years who had recovered from COVID-19.

The genes are TRBV9 and TRBJ2-7, with D uncertain. The length of the CDR3 is 14 residues. Germline CDR1 SGDLS, CDR2 YYNGEE. Trimming removed 0 bases from V and 2 bases from J, with 9 bases in between. Here the CDR3 reads CASSVEYSPYEQYF. The DNA of the CDR3 is TGTGCCAGCAGCGTAGAGTACAGTCCCTACGAGCAGTACTTC.

This chain connects TRBV29-1 to TRBJ1-5, with TRBD1 identical over 9 bases. The V segment lost 6 bases and the J segment 2 bases; nucleotides outside the gene matches: 5. This CDR3 comprises 14 residues. Germline V lookup: CDR1 SQVTM, CDR2 ANQGSEA. DNA of the CDR3: TGCAGCGTGAGGGGACAGGGCGGCAATCAGCCCCAGCATTTT. This translates into CSVRGQGGNQPQHF.

The chain employs TRBV5-1 and TRBJ2-7; perhaps TRBD2 as D (6 bases). The length of the CDR3 is 13 residues. V lost 2 bases and J 5 bases, leaving 11 bases between the germline ends. The germline gives CDR1 SGHRS, CDR2 YFSETQ. The CDR3 nucleotides read TGCGCCAGCAGCTTTACGGGAGCTCACGAGCAGTACTTC. Amino acids: CASSFTGAHEQYF.

This chain connects TRBV30 to TRBJ1-5; 9 positions match TRBD1. V gave up 2 bases and J gave up 9 bases; unmatched junction bases: 14. The CDR3 is made up of 16 amino acids. Germline-derived CDR1 and CDR2 are GTSNPN and SVGIG (reference sequence). The DNA of the CDR3 is TGTGCCTGGAGTCCTACGGGACAGGGCTGGGGAGGGCCCCAGCATTTT. It translates to CAWSPTGQGWGGPQHF.

The V and J genes are TRBV18 and TRBJ1-2; possibly TRBD1 for D (6 bases). Germline V gene lookup returns CDR1 KGHSH and CDR2 LQKENI. V was pared by 3 bases and J by 4 bases, with 12 bases between. The CDR3 consists of 14 residues. The CDR3 DNA is TGTGCCAGCTCACCGCCGACAGGATTCTATGGCTACACCTTC. This codes for CASSPPTGFYGYTF. Filled out from reference TRBV18 and TRBJ1-2, the complete variable domain reads NAGVMQNPRHLVRRRGQEARLRCSPMKGHSHVYWYRQLPEEGLKFMVYLQKENIIDESGMPKERFSAEFPKEGPSILRIQQVVRGDSAAYFCASSPPTGFYGYTFGSGTRLTVV.

This chain uses TRBV7-2 with TRBJ2-3, with D perhaps matching TRBD1 (5 bases). The germline CDR1 and CDR2 sequences are SGHTA and FQGNSA. Trimming shortened V by 4 bases and J by 1 base, and 12 bases separated the two germline ends. This CDR3 has 15 amino acids. This CDR3 is CASSWGQPGTDTQYF. The DNA for the CDR3 is TGTGCCAGCAGCTGGGGCCAGCCTGGCACAGATACGCAGTATTTT.

This chain connects TRBV15 to TRBJ1-5; D gene uncertain. V lost 0 bases and J 3 bases, leaving 12 bases between the germline ends. Germline lookup yields CDR1 LNHNV and CDR2 YYDKDF (reference sequence). The CDR3 extends over 16 amino acids. The CDR3 loop reads CATSRDEGSNNQPQHF. The CDR3 bases are TGTGCCACCAGCAGAGATGAGGGTAGCAACAATCAGCCCCAGCATTTT.

Of note for this clone: The sample has other DNA sequences that encode this CDR3 too. This chain links TRBV6-2 or TRBV6-3 with TRBJ1-2; TRBD1 might be the D (6 bases). This CDR3 has 11 amino acids. Trimming removed 2 bases at V and 8 bases at J, with 6 bases between. Germline CDR1 and CDR2: MNHEY and SVGEGT. The CDR3 DNA follows: TGTGCCAGCAGTTACGGGACAGGCTACACCTTC. Protein sequence: CASSYGTGYTF.

This clone was seen just once. V and J are TRBV2 and TRBJ1-3; maybe TRBD1 (5 bases). Germline CDR1 and CDR2: SNHLY and FYNNEI. The CDR3 runs 14 residues. Trimming pared 6 bases from V and 2 bases from J, leaving 11 bases between. DNA of the CDR3: TGTGCCAGCAGCCATAGGACACCTGGAAACACCATATATTTT. It specifies CASSHRTPGNTIYF.

This rearrangement joins TRBV29-1 to TRBJ1-1; a possible D gene is TRBD1 (6 bases). The CDR3 is 13 residues long. V was clipped by 7 bases and J by 0 bases, with 12 bases between them. Germline V gives CDR1 SQVTM, CDR2 ANQGSEA. CDR3 in DNA: TGCAGCGCCGGGGGGCAGCTGAACACTGAAGCTTTCTTT. Translating gives CSAGGQLNTEAFF.

The rearrangement links TRBV4-1 to TRBJ1-5; 10 bases align to TRBD1. J lost 5 bases, V lost 1 base, and 2 bases had no gene match. Germline assignment: CDR1 MGHRA and CDR2 YSYEKL. The CDR3 is 15 residues long. The CDR3 DNA is TGCGCCAGCAGCCAAGTCGGGACAGGGGATCAGCCCCAGCATTTT. Translating it yields CASSQVGTGDQPQHF.

The genes are TRBV7-6 and TRBJ2-5, with 8 bases matching TRBD1. Germline V gene sequence: CDR1 SGHVS, CDR2 FNYEAQ. The CDR3 extends over 14 amino acids. The V gene end was trimmed by 4 bases and the J gene end by 1 base; junction bases not matched to a gene: 2. Written as DNA, the CDR3 is TGTGCCAGCAGCTACGGACAGGGCCAAGAGACCCAGTACTTC. It is translated as CASSYGQGQETQYF.

The V gene is TRBV19, the J gene TRBJ2-3, with 8 bases lining up with TRBD2. Per the germline V gene, CDR1 is LNHDA and CDR2 is SQIVND (reference sequence). V gave up 1 base and J gave up 6 bases; unmatched junction bases: 15. The CDR3 runs 18 residues. The CDR3 is CASSIALPGLGVYDTQYF. The CDR3 DNA sequence: TGTGCCAGTAGTATAGCACTTCCGGGACTAGGCGTTTACGATACGCAGTATTTT.

The chain couples TRBV15 to TRBJ2-7, with 9 nucleotides matching TRBD1. In germline, CDR1 is LNHNV, CDR2 YYDKDF (reference sequence). This CDR3 region has 13 residues. J gave up 4 bases and V 8 bases, and 6 bases lay outside the gene matches. This chain's CDR3 is CATGTGTSYEQYF. The DNA of the CDR3 is TGTGCCACCGGGACAGGGACCTCGTACGAGCAGTACTTC. The full variable domain, completed using reference TRBV15 and TRBJ2-7, is DAMVIQNPRYQVTQFGKPVTLSCSQTLNHNVMYWYQQKSSQAPKLLFHYYDKDFNNEADTPDNFQSRRPNTSFCFLDIRSPGLGDTAMYLCATGTGTSYEQYFGPGTRLTVT.

The rearrangement joins TRBV25-1 to TRBJ2-2; TRBD2 agrees at 8 bases. The V gene's germline CDR1 is MGHDK and CDR2 SYGVNS. V dropped 2 bases and J dropped 1; count of bases not matched to a gene: 3. The CDR3 has 16 residues. The CDR3 DNA reads as TGTGCCAGCAGTGAAAGGAGCGGGAGGAACACCGGGGAGCTGTTTTTT. Its translation: CASSERSGRNTGELFF.

V usage is TRBV7-9 and J usage is TRBJ2-3; no firm D call. CDR1 is SEHNR, CDR2 FQNEAQ, per germline (reference sequence). This CDR3 is 12 amino acids long. The ends were cut back, 3 bases at V and 6 bases at J, with 7 bases in the middle. The CDR3 DNA reads TGTGCCAGCAGCTTGAGGATCGATACGCAGTATTTT. Translation gives CASSLRIDTQYF. The full variable domain, rest sourced from reference TRBV7-9 and TRBJ2-3, is DTGVSQNPRHKITKRGQNVTFRCDPISEHNRLYWYRQTLGQGPEFLTYFQNEAQLEKSRLLSDRFSAERPKGSFSTLEIQRTEQGDSAMYLCASSLRIDTQYFGPGTRLTVL.